This TCR beta chain was identified in a study of T cells after posttransplantation cyclophosphamide. Broader study findings: Skin or GI-infiltrating T cells shared few TRB sequences with blood. Later blood repertoires were often dominated by clones from the donor CD8+ memory compartment. TRB clonality was highly associated with recipient CMV seropositivity and reactivation.

As concerns this clone: Antigen specificity is unknown.

The CDR3 runs 13 residues. CDR1 and CDR2 (germline): WNHNN, SYGVQD (reference sequence). Losses at the gene ends were 2 bases for V and 3 bases for J; bases not matched to a gene: 0. This related bone marrow graft donor gave peripheral blood on the day of marrow donation. Repertoires were generated with immunoSEQ multiplex PCR, while TCRdb's copy carries only in-frame clones and drops some. The data show 45,000 or so clones, around 91% seen once. The sample taken for sequencing was PBMCs. V and J are TRBV10-1 and TRBJ1-2; TRBD1 matches at 7 bases. This clonotype was sampled from a woman between 45 and 65 years old in good health and a related stem cell transplant donor. CDR3 amino acids: CASSETGDYGYTF. The CDR3 DNA sequence: TGCGCCAGCAGTGAGACAGGGGACTATGGCTACACCTTC.